This T cell receptor beta chain was sequenced for a study of blood T cell repertoires in COVID-19. The length of the CDR3 is 13 residues. V shed 3 bases and J shed 2 bases, with 8 bases lying between them. This clone was found a few times. TCRdb keeps only in-frame clones here, not all; method: immunoSEQ multiplex PCR. The table lists 110,000 or so clones, more than 70% of them singletons. The sample comprised peripheral blood. The V gene is TRBV12-3 or TRBV12-4, the J gene TRBJ2-7; D gene uncertain. This clonotype originated in an older woman with COVID-19, enrolled during active disease. This chain's CDR3 is CASSFDKTYEQYF. The CDR3 nucleotides are TGTGCCAGCAGTTTCGACAAGACCTACGAGCAGTACTTC.